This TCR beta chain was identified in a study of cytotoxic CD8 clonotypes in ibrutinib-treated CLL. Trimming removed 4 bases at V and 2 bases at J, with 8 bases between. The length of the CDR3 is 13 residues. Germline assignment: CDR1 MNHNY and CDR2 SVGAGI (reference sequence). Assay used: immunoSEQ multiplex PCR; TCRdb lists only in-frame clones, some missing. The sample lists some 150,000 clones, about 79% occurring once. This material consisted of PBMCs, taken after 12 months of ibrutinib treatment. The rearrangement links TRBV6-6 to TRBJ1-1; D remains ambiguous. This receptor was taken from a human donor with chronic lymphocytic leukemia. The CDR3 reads CASSSSTNTEAFF. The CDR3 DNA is TGTGCCAGCAGTTCGTCCACCAACACTGAAGCTTTCTTT.